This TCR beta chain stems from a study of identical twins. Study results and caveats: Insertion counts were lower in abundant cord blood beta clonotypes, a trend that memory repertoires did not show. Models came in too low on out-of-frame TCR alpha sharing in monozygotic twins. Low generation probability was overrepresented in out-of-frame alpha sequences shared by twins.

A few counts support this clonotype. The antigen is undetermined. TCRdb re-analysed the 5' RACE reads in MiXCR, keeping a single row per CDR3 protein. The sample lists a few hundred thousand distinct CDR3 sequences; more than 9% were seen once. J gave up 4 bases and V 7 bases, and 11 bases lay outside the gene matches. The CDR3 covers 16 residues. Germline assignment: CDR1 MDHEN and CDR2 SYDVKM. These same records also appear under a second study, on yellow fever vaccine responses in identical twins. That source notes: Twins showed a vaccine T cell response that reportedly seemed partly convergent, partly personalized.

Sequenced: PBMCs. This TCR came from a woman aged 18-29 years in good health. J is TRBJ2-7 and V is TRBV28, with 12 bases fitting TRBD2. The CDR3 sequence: CASNRVTSGGLYEQYF. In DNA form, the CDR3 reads TGTGCCAGCAATAGGGTGACTAGCGGGGGTCTTTACGAGCAGTACTTC.